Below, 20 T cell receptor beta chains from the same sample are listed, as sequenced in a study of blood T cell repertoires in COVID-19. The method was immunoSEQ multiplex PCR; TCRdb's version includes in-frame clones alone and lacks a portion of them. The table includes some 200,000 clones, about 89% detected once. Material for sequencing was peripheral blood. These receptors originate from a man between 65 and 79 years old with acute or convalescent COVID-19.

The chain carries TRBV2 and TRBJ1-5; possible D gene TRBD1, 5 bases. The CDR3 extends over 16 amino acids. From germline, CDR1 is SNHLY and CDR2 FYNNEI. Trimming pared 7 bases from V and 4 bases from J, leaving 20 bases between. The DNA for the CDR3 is TGTGCCAGCAACCCTGGTTGGGGCAGGTCGAATCAGCCCCAGCATTTT. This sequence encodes CASNPGWGRSNQPQHF.

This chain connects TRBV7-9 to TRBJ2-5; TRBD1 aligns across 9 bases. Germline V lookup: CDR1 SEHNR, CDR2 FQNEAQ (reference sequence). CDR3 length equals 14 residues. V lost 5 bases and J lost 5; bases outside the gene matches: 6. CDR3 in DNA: TGTGCCAGCAGCCGACAGGGGGAGGGCGAGACCCAGTACTTC. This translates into CASSRQGEGETQYF. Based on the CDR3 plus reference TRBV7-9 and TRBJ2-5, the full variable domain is DTGVSQNPRHKITKRGQNVTFRCDPISEHNRLYWYRQTLGQGPEFLTYFQNEAQLEKSRLLSDRFSAERPKGSFSTLEIQRTEQGDSAMYLCASSRQGEGETQYFGPGTRLLVL.

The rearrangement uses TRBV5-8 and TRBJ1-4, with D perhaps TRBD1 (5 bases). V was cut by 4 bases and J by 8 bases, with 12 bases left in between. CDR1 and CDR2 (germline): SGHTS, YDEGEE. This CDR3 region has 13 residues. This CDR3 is CASSPGPGEKLFF. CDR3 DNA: TGTGCCAGCAGCCCAGGGCCGGGCGAAAAACTGTTTTTT.

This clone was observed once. This CDR3 is CASSLFTGSGFNEQFF. DNA for the CDR3: TGCGCCAGCAGCTTGTTCACAGGGTCAGGTTTCAATGAGCAGTTCTTC. J is TRBJ2-1 and V is TRBV5-1; D is possibly TRBD1 (6 bases). Germline V gene lookup returns CDR1 SGHRS and CDR2 YFSETQ. This CDR3 contains 16 residues. V lost 1 base and J lost 6, with 17 bases in between.

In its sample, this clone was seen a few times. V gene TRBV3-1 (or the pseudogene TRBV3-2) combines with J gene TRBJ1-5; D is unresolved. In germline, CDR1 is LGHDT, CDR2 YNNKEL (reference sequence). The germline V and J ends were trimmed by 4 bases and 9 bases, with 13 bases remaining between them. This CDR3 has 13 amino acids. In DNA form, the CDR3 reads TGTGCCAGCAGCCCCCGGGGTCAGACGCCCCAGCATTTT. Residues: CASSPRGQTPQHF.

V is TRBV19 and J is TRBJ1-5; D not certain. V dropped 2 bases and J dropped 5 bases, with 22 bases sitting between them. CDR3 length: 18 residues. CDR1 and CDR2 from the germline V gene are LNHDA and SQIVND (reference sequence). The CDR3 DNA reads TGTGCCAGTAGTATACAACTAGGCGGCGTGGGCTTCGATCAGCCCCAGCATTTT. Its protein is CASSIQLGGVGFDQPQHF.

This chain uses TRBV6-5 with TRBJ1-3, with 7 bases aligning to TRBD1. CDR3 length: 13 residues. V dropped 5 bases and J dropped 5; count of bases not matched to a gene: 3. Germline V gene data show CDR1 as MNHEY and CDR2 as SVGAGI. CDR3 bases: TGTGCCAGCAGTCGGGACAGACGAAACACCATATATTTT. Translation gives CASSRDRRNTIYF.

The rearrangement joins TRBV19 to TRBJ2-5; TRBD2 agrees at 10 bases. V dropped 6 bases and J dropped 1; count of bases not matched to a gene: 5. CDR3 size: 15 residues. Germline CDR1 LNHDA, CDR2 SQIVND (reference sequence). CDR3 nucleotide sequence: TGTGCCAGTAGCATGAGCGGGGGGGCCCAAGAGACCCAGTACTTC. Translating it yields CASSMSGGAQETQYF. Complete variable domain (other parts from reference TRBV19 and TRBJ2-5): DGGITQSPKYLFRKEGQNVTLSCEQNLNHDAMYWYRQDPGQGLRLIYYSQIVNDFQKGDIAEGYSVSREKKESFPLTVTSAQKNPTAFYLCASSMSGGAQETQYFGPGTRLLVL.

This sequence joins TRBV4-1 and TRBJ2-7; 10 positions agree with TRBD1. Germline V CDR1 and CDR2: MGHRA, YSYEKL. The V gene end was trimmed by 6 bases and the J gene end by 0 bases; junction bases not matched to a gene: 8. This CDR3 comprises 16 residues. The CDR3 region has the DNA TGCGCCAGCAGTCGACGGACAGGGGGGACCTCCTACGAGCAGTACTTC. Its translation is CASSRRTGGTSYEQYF.

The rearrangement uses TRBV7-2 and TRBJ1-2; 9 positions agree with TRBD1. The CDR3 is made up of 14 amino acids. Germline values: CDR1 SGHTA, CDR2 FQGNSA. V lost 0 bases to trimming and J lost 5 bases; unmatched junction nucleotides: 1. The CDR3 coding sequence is TGTGCCAGCAGCTTAGCGGGACAGGGTTATGGCTACACCTTC. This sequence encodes CASSLAGQGYGYTF.

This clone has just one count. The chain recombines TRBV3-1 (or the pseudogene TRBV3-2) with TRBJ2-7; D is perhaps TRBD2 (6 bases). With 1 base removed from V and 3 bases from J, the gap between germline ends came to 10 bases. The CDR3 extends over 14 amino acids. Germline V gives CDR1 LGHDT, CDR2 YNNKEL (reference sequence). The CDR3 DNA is TGTGCCAGCAGCCAAGGGGGGACTGTCTACGAGCAGTACTTC. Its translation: CASSQGGTVYEQYF.

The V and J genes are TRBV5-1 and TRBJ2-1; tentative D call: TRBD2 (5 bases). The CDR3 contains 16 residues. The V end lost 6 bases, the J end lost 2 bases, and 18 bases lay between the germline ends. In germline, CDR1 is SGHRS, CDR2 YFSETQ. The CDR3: CASTKLLVSTYNEQFF. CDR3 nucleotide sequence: TGCGCCAGCACCAAATTACTAGTTTCAACCTACAATGAGCAGTTCTTC. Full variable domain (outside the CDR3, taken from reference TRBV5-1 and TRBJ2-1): KAGVTQTPRYLIKTRGQQVTLSCSPISGHRSVSWYQQTPGQGLQFLFEYFSETQRNKGNFPGRFSGRQFSNSRSEMNVSTLELGDSALYLCASTKLLVSTYNEQFFGPGTRLTVL.

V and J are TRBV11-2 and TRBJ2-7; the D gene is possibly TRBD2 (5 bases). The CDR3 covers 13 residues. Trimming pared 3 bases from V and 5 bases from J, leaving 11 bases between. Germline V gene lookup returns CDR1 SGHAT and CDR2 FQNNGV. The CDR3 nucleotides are TGTGCCAGCAGCTTCACTAGGATCCACGAGCAGTACTTC. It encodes CASSFTRIHEQYF.

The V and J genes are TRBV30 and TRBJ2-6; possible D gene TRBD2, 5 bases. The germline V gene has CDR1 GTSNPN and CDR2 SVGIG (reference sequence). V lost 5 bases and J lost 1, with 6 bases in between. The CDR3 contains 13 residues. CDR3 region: CAWGESGANVLTF. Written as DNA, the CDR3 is TGTGCCTGGGGGGAGTCTGGGGCCAACGTCCTGACTTTC.

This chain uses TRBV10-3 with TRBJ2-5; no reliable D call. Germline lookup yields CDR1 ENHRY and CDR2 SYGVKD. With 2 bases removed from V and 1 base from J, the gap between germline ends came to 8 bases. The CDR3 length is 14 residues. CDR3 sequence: CAISEANFQETQYF. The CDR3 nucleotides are TGTGCCATCAGTGAGGCCAACTTCCAAGAGACCCAGTACTTC.

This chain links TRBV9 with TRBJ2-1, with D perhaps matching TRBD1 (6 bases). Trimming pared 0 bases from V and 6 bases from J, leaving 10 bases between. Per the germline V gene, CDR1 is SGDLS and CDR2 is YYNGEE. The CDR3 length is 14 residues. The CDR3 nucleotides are TGTGCCAGCAGCGTAGGGATAGGGGGCAATGAGCAGTTCTTC. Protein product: CASSVGIGGNEQFF.

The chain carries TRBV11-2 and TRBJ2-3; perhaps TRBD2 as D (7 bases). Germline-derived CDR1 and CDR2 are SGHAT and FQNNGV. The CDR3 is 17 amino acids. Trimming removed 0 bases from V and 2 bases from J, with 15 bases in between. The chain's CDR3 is CASSLDRGAGLTDTQYF. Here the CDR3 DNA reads TGTGCCAGCAGCTTAGATCGGGGGGCGGGACTCACAGATACGCAGTATTTT.

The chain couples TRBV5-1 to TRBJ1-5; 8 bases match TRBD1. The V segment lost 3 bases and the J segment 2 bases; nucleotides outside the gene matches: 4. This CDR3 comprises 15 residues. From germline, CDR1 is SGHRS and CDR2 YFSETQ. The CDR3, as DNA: TGCGCCAGCAGCTCGGGGGGACAGGGCAATCAGCCCCAGCATTTT. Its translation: CASSSGGQGNQPQHF.

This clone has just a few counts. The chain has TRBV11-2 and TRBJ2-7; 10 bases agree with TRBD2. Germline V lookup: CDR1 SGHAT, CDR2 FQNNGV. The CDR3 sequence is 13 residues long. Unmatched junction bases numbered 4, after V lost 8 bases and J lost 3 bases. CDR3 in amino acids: CASVIAGGYEQYF. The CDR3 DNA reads TGTGCCAGCGTTATAGCGGGGGGCTACGAGCAGTACTTC.

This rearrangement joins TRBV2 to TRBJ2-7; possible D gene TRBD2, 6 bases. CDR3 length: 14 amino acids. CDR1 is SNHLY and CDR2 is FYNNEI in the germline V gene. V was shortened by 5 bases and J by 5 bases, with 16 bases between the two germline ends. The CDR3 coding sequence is TGTGCCAGCAGTAGGGAGGTAGGAGGGAACGAGCAGTACTTC. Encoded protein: CASSREVGGNEQYF.